The 23 T cell receptor beta chains below all came from one sample that was sequenced in a study of shared clonotypes between healthy human individuals. Sequenced by immunoSEQ multiplex PCR; TCRdb stores in-frame clones only, minus some. The sample holds millions of clones; around 94% are singletons and the top ten take roughly 0.15%. Specimen: naive CD4+ T cells sorted from blood. Regarding subset: CD45RA+ positively selected. The source of these receptors is a man in his late teens or twenties in good health.

The J gene is TRBJ2-7, the V gene TRBV10-1; TRBD2 matches 9 bases. J was trimmed by 6 bases and V by 0 bases; bases with no gene match: 6. Germline CDR1 and CDR2: WNHNN and SYGVQD (reference sequence). This CDR3 comprises 15 residues. CDR3 region: CASSESSAGGGEQYF. CDR3 DNA: TGCGCCAGCAGTGAGTCTTCAGCGGGAGGAGGCGAGCAGTACTTC.

This chain's CDR3 is CASSPGLQGVGNQPQHF. CDR3 sequence (DNA): TGTGCCAGCTCACCCGGCCTACAGGGGGTAGGCAATCAGCCCCAGCATTTT. This chain links TRBV18 with TRBJ1-5; 8 bases line up with TRBD1. The CDR3 sequence is 17 residues long. CDR1 and CDR2 (germline): KGHSH, LQKENI. V lost 3 bases, J lost 2 bases, and 9 bases stayed unmatched.

The V call is TRBV6-6, the J call TRBJ1-5, with a possible D match to TRBD1 (5 bases). The CDR3 spans 15 residues. V was shortened by 0 bases and J by 6 bases, with 12 bases between the two germline ends. Germline CDR1 reads MNHNY; CDR2 reads SVGAGI (reference sequence). Here the CDR3 DNA reads TGTGCCAGCAGTTACTCCCCGGGGGACGCTCAGCCCCAGCATTTT. Translation: CASSYSPGDAQPQHF.

J is TRBJ2-2 and V is TRBV5-1; tentatively, D is TRBD1 (6 bases). This CDR3 is built from 16 residues. Germline CDR1 SGHRS, CDR2 YFSETQ. V was trimmed by 0 bases and J by 5 bases, leaving 14 bases between them. CDR3 loop: CASSLVGASGTGELFF. In nucleotides, the CDR3 is TGCGCCAGCAGCTTGGTGGGGGCGTCGGGGACCGGGGAGCTGTTTTTT.

The chain combines TRBV7-9 with TRBJ1-4, with D maybe TRBD1 (5 bases). CDR3 length: 14 residues. Germline CDR1 SEHNR, CDR2 FQNEAQ (reference sequence). Trimming removed 3 bases from V and 3 bases from J, with 8 bases in between. This CDR3 reads CASSFEGPNEKLFF. Written as DNA, the CDR3 is TGTGCCAGCAGCTTCGAGGGGCCTAATGAAAAACTGTTTTTT.

V is TRBV7-8 and J is TRBJ2-2; 10 bases line up with TRBD1. The CDR3 is 17 residues long. The V gene's germline CDR1 is SGHVS and CDR2 FQNEAQ. J gave up 5 bases and V 2 bases, and 8 bases lay outside the gene matches. In nucleotides, the CDR3 is TGTGCCAGCAGCTTACACCCGGACAGGGGGTTTACCGGGGAGCTGTTTTTT. Translation gives CASSLHPDRGFTGELFF.

The rearrangement joins TRBV28 to TRBJ2-5; D perhaps matches TRBD2 (6 bases). This CDR3 comprises 15 residues. Trimming took off 5 bases at V and 4 bases at J, with 17 bases between the two ends. Germline CDR1 reads MDHEN; CDR2 reads SYDVKM. The CDR3 loop is CASSLKNGGTETQYF. As DNA, the CDR3 is TGTGCCAGCAGTCTAAAGAACGGGGGTACAGAGACCCAGTACTTC.

The V and J genes are TRBV6-1 and TRBJ2-5; D might be TRBD2 (6 bases). The V and J ends lost 1 base and 5 bases respectively, with 11 bases between them. The CDR3 consists of 14 residues. Germline V lookup: CDR1 MNHNS, CDR2 SASEGT. The CDR3 is CASSEGRGAETQYF. The CDR3, as DNA: TGTGCCAGCAGTGAAGGGAGGGGAGCGGAGACCCAGTACTTC.

This clone came up once. The chain links TRBV2 to TRBJ1-1, with D perhaps TRBD1 (6 bases). The V and J ends lost 7 bases and 5 bases respectively, with 14 bases between them. The germline V gene encodes CDR1 SNHLY and CDR2 FYNNEI. This CDR3 has 13 residues. The CDR3 here is CASTREGGTEAFF. The CDR3 nucleotides are TGTGCCAGCACAAGAGAGGGGGGGACTGAAGCTTTCTTT.

The chain has TRBV6-6 and TRBJ2-2; 12 bases fit TRBD2. The CDR3 has 16 residues. Germline values: CDR1 MNHNY, CDR2 SVGAGI (reference sequence). With 2 bases clipped from V and 5 bases from J, the junction kept 3 bases outside the gene matches. The CDR3 region has the DNA TGTGCCAGCAGTTACACGGGACTAGCGGGTACCGGGGAGCTGTTTTTT. Residues: CASSYTGLAGTGELFF.

A remark on this clone: Other DNA variants within this sample encode the same CDR3. V usage is TRBV2 and J usage is TRBJ2-7, with D tentatively TRBD2 (6 bases). The V gene lost 4 bases and the J gene lost 3 bases, with 10 bases spanning the gap. The CDR3 spans 13 residues. The germline V gene encodes CDR1 SNHLY and CDR2 FYNNEI. CDR3 in DNA: TGTGCCAGCAGTGTGGAGGGGAGCTACGAGCAGTACTTC. Encoded protein: CASSVEGSYEQYF. The variable domain in full, completed from reference TRBV2 and TRBJ2-7, reads EPEVTQTPSHQVTQMGQEVILRCVPISNHLYFYWYRQILGQKVEFLVSFYNNEISEKSEIFDDQFSVERPDGSNFTLKIRSTKLEDSAMYFCASSVEGSYEQYFGPGTRLTVT.

The rearrangement links TRBV6-1 to TRBJ2-7; no definite D call. Germline V gene sequence: CDR1 MNHNS, CDR2 SASEGT. The V end was cut by 8 bases, the J end by 0 bases, with 14 bases between. The CDR3 is made up of 14 amino acids. The CDR3 nucleotides read TGTGCCAGCTTATACAGCCCCAGCTCCTACGAGCAGTACTTC. Amino acid sequence: CASLYSPSSYEQYF.

V gene TRBV5-4 combines with J gene TRBJ2-3; D remains ambiguous. Germline-derived CDR1 and CDR2 are SGHNT and YYREEE (reference sequence). Between the trimmed V and J ends, which lost 5 bases and 0 bases, there was a span of 16 bases. This CDR3 spans 16 amino acids. In nucleotides, the CDR3 is TGTGCCAGCAGACCCGCCACTATTGCGAGCACAGATACGCAGTATTTT. Translation: CASRPATIASTDTQYF.

This chain links TRBV9 with TRBJ2-1; 10 bases line up with TRBD2. Trimming removed 0 bases from V and 3 bases from J; junction bases left unmatched: 3. The CDR3 has 16 amino acids. Germline lookup yields CDR1 SGDLS and CDR2 YYNGEE. The CDR3, as DNA: TGTGCCAGCAGCGTAGGAGCGGGAGGGGGCTACAATGAGCAGTTCTTC. It translates to CASSVGAGGGYNEQFF.

The J gene is TRBJ2-7, the V gene TRBV30; 7 bases fit TRBD2. The CDR3 runs 13 residues. The germline V gene encodes CDR1 GTSNPN and CDR2 SVGIG (reference sequence). J lost 0 bases, V lost 3 bases, and 2 bases had no gene match. The CDR3 loop reads CAWSGRTSYEQYF. The CDR3 DNA is TGTGCCTGGAGCGGGAGGACCTCCTACGAGCAGTACTTC. Full variable domain (missing parts from reference TRBV30 and TRBJ2-7): SQTIHQWPATLVQPVGSPLSLECTVEGTSNPNLYWYRQAAGRGLQLLFYSVGIGQISSEVPQNLSASRPQDRQFILSSKKLLLSDSGFYLCAWSGRTSYEQYFGPGTRLTVT.

This sequence joins TRBV19 and TRBJ2-2, with D perhaps TRBD2 (6 bases). Germline assignment: CDR1 LNHDA and CDR2 SQIVND (reference sequence). Trimming removed 8 bases from V and 5 bases from J, with 15 bases in between. CDR3 length: 14 residues. Written as DNA, the CDR3 is TGTGCCAGTGTCAGACTAGGGGCGACCGGGGAGCTGTTTTTT. Encoded protein: CASVRLGATGELFF.

Comment on this clone: Additional DNA sequences in this sample encode the identical CDR3. The chain carries TRBV5-6 and TRBJ1-1, with a possible D match to TRBD1 (6 bases). The CDR3 has 14 amino acids. The V gene's germline CDR1 is SGHDT and CDR2 YYEEEE. The V gene lost 1 base and the J gene lost 1 base, with 8 bases spanning the gap. The CDR3 nucleotides are TGTGCCAGCAGCTTGACAGGGAGGAACACTGAAGCTTTCTTT. This encodes CASSLTGRNTEAFF.

A few counts support this clone. CDR3 sequence: CASKATAPQHF. CDR3 bases: TGTGCCAGCAAGGCGACAGCTCCCCAGCATTTT. The chain links TRBV6-1 to TRBJ1-5, with D perhaps matching TRBD1 (5 bases). CDR1 is MNHNS and CDR2 is SASEGT in the germline V gene. The V gene lost 7 bases and the J gene lost 10 bases, with 11 bases spanning the gap. The CDR3 is 11 residues long.

The chain couples TRBV9 to TRBJ2-7; 14 bases align to TRBD2. V lost 2 bases, J lost 6 bases, and 7 bases stayed unmatched. Germline V gives CDR1 SGDLS, CDR2 YYNGEE. This CDR3 region has 16 residues. CDR3 sequence (DNA): TGTGCCAGCAGCGTCGGCTCCGGGACTAGCGGGGGCGAGCAGTACTTC. This sequence encodes CASSVGSGTSGGEQYF.

The genes are TRBV4-2 and TRBJ2-2; D remains ambiguous. CDR3 size: 14 residues. Germline V CDR1 and CDR2: LGHNA, YNFKEQ. V gave up 1 base and J gave up 3 bases, with 6 bases separating them. This chain's CDR3 is CASSQASYTGELFF. As DNA, the CDR3 is TGTGCCAGCAGCCAAGCCAGCTACACCGGGGAGCTGTTTTTT.

With respect to this clone: This sample includes further DNA sequences coding for the same CDR3. V gene TRBV18 combines with J gene TRBJ2-1; a possible D gene is TRBD2 (5 bases). There are 13 residues in the CDR3. Germline assignment: CDR1 KGHSH and CDR2 LQKENI. Trimming took 0 bases from V and 5 from J, leaving 5 bases between them. The CDR3 loop is CASSPPGNNEQFF. CDR3 DNA sequence: TGTGCCAGCTCACCACCCGGGAACAATGAGCAGTTCTTC.

J is TRBJ1-4 and V is TRBV30; perhaps TRBD1 as D (5 bases). Between the trimmed V and J ends, which lost 4 bases and 7 bases, there was a span of 25 bases. The CDR3 is made up of 17 amino acids. Germline loops: CDR1 GTSNPN, CDR2 SVGIG (reference sequence). The CDR3 region has the DNA TGTGCCTGGACCTCTGGGCAGGGAGGTAATCGGGGTGAAAAACTGTTTTTT. Its translation: CAWTSGQGGNRGEKLFF.

This chain joins TRBV15 and TRBJ2-5, with D perhaps matching TRBD2 (6 bases). The germline V gene has CDR1 LNHNV and CDR2 YYDKDF (reference sequence). There are 13 residues in the CDR3. Trimming took off 5 bases at V and 5 bases at J, with 12 bases between the two ends. CDR3 in DNA: TGTGCCACCAGCCGCCGGACTATTGAGACCCAGTACTTC. The encoded protein is CATSRRTIETQYF. Variable domain in full (rest from reference TRBV15 and TRBJ2-5): DAMVIQNPRYQVTQFGKPVTLSCSQTLNHNVMYWYQQKSSQAPKLLFHYYDKDFNNEADTPDNFQSRRPNTSFCFLDIRSPGLGDTAMYLCATSRRTIETQYFGPGTRLLVL.